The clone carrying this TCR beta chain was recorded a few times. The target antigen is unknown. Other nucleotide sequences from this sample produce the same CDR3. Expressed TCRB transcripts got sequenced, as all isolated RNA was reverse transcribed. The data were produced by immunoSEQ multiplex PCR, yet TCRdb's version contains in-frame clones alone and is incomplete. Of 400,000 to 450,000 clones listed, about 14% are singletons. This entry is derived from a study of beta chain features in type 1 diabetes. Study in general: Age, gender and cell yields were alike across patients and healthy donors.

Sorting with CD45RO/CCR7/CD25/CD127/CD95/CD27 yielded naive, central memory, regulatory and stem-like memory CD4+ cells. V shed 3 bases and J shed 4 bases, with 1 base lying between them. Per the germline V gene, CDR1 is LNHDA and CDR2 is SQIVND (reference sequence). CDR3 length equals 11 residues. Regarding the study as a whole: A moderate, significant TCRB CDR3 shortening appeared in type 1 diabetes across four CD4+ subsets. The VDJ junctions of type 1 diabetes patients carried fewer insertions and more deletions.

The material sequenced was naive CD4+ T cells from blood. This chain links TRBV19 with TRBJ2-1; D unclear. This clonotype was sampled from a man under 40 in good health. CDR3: CASSIYNEQFF. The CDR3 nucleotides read TGTGCCAGTAGTATTTACAATGAGCAGTTCTTC. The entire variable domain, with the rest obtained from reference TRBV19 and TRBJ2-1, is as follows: DGGITQSPKYLFRKEGQNVTLSCEQNLNHDAMYWYRQDPGQGLRLIYYSQIVNDFQKGDIAEGYSVSREKKESFPLTVTSAQKNPTAFYLCASSIYNEQFFGPGTRLTVL.